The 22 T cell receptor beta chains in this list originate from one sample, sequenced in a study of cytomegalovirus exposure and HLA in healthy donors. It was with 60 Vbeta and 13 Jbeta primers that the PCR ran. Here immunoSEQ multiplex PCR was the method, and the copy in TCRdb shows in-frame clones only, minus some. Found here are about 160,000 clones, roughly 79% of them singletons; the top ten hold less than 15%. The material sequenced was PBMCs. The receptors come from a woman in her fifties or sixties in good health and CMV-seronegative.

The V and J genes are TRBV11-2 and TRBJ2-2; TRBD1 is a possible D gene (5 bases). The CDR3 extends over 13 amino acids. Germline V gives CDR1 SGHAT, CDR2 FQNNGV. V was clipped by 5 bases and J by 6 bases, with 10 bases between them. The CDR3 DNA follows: TGTGCCAGCAGCCAAACAGGATCCGGGGAGCTGTTTTTT. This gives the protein CASSQTGSGELFF.

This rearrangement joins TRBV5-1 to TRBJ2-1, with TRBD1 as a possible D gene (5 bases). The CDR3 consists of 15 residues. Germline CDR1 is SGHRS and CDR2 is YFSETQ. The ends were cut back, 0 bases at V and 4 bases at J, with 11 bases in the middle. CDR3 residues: CASSLEQVRYNEQFF. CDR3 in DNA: TGCGCCAGCAGCTTGGAACAGGTGCGATACAATGAGCAGTTCTTC.

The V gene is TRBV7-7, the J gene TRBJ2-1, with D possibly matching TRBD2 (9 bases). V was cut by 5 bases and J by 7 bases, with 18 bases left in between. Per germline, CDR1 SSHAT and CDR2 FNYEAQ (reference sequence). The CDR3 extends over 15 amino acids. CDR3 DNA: TGTGCCAGCAGCCAGGGGGCTAGCGGGGTGAATGAGCAGTTCTTC. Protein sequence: CASSQGASGVNEQFF.

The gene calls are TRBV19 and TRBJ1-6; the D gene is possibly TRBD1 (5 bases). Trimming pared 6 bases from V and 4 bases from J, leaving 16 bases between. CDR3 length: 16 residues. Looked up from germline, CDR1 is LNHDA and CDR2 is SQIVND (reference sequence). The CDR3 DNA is TGTGCCAGTAGGCCGCTTGGGGGGTTATATAATTCACCCCTCCACTTT. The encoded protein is CASRPLGGLYNSPLHF.

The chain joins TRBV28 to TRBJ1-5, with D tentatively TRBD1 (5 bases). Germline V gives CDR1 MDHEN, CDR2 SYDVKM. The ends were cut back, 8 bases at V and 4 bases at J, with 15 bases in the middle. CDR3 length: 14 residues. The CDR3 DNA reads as TGTGCCAGCTCCCCGGCAGGGCTAAATCAGCCCCAGCATTTT. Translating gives CASSPAGLNQPQHF.

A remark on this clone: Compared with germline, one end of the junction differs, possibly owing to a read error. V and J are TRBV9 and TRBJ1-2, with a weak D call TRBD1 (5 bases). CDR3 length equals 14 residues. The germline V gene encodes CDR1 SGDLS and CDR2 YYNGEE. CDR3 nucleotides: TGTGCCGGCAGCCCCGCGGGGCCGGGCTATGGCTACACCTTC. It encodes CAGSPAGPGYGYTF.

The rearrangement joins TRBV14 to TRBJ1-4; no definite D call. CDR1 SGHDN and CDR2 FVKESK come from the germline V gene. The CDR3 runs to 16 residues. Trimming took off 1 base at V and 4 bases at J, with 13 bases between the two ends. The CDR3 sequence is CASSQGAGGINEKLFF. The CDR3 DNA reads TGTGCCAGCAGCCAAGGGGCAGGAGGGATTAATGAAAAACTGTTTTTT.

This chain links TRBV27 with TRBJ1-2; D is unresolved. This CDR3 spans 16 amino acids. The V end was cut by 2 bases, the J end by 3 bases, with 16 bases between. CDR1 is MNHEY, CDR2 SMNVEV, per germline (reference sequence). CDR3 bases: TGTGCCAGCAGTTTAAGTTCTGGGCGTTCCCACTATGGCTACACCTTC. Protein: CASSLSSGRSHYGYTF.

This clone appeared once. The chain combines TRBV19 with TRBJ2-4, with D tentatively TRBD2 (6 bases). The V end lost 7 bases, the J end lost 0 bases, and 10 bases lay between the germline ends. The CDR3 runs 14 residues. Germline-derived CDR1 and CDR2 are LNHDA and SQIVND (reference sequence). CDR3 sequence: CASTAGLAKNIQYF. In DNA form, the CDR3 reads TGTGCCAGTACCGCGGGACTAGCCAAAAACATTCAGTACTTC.

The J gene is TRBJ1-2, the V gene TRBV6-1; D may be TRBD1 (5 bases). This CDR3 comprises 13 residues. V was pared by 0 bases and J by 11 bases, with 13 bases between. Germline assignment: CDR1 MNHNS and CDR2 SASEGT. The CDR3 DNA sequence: TGTGCCAGCAGTGAAGCAACGTGGGGGGAGTACACCTTC. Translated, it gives CASSEATWGEYTF.

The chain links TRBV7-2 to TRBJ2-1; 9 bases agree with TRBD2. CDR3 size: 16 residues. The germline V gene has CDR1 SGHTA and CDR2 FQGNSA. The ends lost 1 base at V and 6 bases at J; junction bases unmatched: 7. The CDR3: CASSLGGPLAGNEQFF. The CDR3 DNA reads TGTGCCAGCAGCTTAGGGGGCCCACTAGCGGGCAATGAGCAGTTCTTC. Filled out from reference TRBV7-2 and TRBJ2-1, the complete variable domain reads GAGVSQSPSNKVTEKGKDVELRCDPISGHTALYWYRQSLGQGLEFLIYFQGNSAPDKSGLPSDRFSAERTGGSVSTLTIQRTQQEDSAVYLCASSLGGPLAGNEQFFGPGTRLTVL.

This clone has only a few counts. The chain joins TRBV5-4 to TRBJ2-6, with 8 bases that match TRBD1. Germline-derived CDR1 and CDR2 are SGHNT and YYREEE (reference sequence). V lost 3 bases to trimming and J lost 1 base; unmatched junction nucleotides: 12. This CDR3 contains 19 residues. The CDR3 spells CASSSPEDRARSGANVLTF. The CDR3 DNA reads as TGTGCCAGCAGCTCACCAGAGGACAGGGCACGATCTGGGGCCAACGTCCTGACTTTC.

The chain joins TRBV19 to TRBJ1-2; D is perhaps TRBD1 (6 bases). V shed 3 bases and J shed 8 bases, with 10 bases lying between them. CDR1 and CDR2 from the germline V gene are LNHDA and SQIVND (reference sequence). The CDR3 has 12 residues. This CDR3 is CASSIWGQGYTF. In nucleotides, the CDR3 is TGTGCCAGTAGTATCTGGGGGCAAGGCTACACCTTC.

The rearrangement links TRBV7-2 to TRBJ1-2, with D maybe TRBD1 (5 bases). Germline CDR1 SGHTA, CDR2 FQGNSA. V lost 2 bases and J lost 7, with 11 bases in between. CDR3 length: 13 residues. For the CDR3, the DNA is TGTGCCAGCAGCTTACAGGGTGTTCCTGGCTACACCTTC. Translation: CASSLQGVPGYTF. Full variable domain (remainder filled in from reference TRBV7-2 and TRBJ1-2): GAGVSQSPSNKVTEKGKDVELRCDPISGHTALYWYRQSLGQGLEFLIYFQGNSAPDKSGLPSDRFSAERTGGSVSTLTIQRTQQEDSAVYLCASSLQGVPGYTFGSGTRLTVV.

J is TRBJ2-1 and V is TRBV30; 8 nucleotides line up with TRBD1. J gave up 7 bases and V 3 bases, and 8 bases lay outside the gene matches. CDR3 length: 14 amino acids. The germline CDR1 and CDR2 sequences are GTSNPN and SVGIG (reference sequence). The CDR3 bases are TGTGCCTGGAGCCCAGACAGGGGTCGTAATGAGCAGTTCTTC. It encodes CAWSPDRGRNEQFF.

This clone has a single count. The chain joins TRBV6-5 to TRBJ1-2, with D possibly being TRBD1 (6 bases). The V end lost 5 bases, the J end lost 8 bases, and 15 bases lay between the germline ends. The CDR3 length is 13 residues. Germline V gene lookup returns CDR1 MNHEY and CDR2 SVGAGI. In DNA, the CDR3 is TGTGCCAGCAGTAGGACAGCCGCGAGGGGCTACACCTTC. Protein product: CASSRTAARGYTF.

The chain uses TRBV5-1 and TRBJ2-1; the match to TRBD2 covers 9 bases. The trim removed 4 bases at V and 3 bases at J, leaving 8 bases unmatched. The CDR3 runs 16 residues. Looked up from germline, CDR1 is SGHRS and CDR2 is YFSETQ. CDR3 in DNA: TGCGCCAGCAGCGGGGGACTAGCCCTTATCTACAATGAGCAGTTCTTC. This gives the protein CASSGGLALIYNEQFF.

CDR3: CASGDSVYNEQFF. In DNA form, the CDR3 reads TGTGCCAGCGGGGACAGCGTATACAATGAGCAGTTCTTC. The chain employs TRBV27 and TRBJ2-1, with TRBD1 matching over 7 bases. CDR1 and CDR2 from the germline V gene are MNHEY and SMNVEV (reference sequence). J gave up 4 bases and V 8 bases, and 5 bases lay outside the gene matches. This CDR3 has 13 amino acids.

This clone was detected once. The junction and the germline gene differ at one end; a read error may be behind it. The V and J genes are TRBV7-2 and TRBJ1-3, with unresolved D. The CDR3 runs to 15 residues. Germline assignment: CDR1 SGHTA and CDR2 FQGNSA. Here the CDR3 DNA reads TGTGCCAGCAGCCCCGAGCGGAGGCCAGGAAACGCCATATATTTT. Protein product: CASSPERRPGNAIYF.

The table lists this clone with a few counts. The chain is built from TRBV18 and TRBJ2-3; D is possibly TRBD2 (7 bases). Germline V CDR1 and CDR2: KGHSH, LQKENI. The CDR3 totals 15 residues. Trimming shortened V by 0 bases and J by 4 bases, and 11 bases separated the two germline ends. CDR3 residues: CASSPPRGGPDTQYF. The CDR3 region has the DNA TGTGCCAGCTCACCACCTAGGGGGGGGCCAGATACGCAGTATTTT.

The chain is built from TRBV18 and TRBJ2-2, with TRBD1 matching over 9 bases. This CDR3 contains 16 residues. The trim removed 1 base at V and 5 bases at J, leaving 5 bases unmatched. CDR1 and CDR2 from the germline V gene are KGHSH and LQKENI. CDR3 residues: CASSPRGTGITGELFF. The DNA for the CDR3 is TGTGCCAGCTCACCACGAGGGACAGGGATAACCGGGGAGCTGTTTTTT.

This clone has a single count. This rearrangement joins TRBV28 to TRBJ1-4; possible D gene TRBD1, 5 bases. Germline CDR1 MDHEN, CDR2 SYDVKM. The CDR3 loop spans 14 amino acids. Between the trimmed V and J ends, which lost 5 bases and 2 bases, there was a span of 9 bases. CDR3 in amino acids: CASSQGRTNEKLFF. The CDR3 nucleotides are TGTGCCAGCAGTCAGGGTCGCACTAATGAAAAACTGTTTTTT. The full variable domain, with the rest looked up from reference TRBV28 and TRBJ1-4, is DVKVTQSSRYLVKRTGEKVFLECVQDMDHENMFWYRQDPGLGLRLIYFSYDVKMKEKGDIPEGYSVSREKKERFSLILESASTNQTSMYLCASSQGRTNEKLFFGSGTQLSVL.